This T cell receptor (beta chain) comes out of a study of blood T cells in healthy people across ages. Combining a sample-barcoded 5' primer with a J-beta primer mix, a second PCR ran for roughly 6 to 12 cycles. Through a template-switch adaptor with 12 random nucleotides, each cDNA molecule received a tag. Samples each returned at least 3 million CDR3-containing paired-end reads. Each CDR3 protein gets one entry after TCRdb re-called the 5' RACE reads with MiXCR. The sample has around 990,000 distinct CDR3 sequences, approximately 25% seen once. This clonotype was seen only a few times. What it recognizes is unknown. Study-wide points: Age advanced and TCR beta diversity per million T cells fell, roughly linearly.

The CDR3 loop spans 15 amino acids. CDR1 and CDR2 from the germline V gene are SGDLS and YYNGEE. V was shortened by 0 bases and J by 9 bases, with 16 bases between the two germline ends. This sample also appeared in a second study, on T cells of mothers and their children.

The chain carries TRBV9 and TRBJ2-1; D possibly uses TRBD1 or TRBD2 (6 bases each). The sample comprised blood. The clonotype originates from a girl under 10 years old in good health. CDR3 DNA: TGTGCCAGCAGCGTAGGGAGGGGGAGTGTGGGTGAGCAGTTCTTC. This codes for CASSVGRGSVGEQFF.